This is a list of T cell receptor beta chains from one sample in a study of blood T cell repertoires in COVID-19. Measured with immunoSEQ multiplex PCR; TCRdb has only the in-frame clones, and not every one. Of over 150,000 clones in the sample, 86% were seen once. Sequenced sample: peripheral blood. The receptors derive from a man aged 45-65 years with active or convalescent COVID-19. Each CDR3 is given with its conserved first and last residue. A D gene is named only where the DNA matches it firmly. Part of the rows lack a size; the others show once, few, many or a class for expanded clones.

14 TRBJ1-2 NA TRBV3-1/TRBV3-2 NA CASSQESVNYGYTF TGTGCCAGCAGCCAAGAATCTGTTAACTATGGCTACACCTTC
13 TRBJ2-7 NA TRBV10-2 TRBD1 CASKLDRVHEQYF TGCGCCAGCAAGTTGGACAGGGTCCACGAGCAGTACTTC
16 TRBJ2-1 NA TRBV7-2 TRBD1 CASSQLGQGPGSEQFF TGTGCCAGCAGCCAGCTGGGACAGGGACCCGGGTCTGAGCAGTTCTTC
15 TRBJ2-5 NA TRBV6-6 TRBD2 CASSYPSGSGETQYF TGTGCCAGCAGTTACCCCAGCGGGAGCGGTGAGACCCAGTACTTC
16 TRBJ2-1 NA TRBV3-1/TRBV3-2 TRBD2 CASSQVSREGYNEQFF TGTGCCAGCAGCCAAGTATCGAGGGAGGGTTACAATGAGCAGTTCTTC
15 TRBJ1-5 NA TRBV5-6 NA CASSFYNRLNQPQHF TGTGCCAGCAGCTTCTATAACAGGCTTAATCAGCCCCAGCATTTT
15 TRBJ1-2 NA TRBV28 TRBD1 CASSQGGDRVYGYTF TGTGCCAGCAGCCAGGGCGGGGACAGGGTCTATGGCTACACCTTC
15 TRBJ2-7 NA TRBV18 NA CASSPPYLGSYEQYF TGTGCCAGCTCACCACCGTATCTCGGTTCCTACGAGCAGTACTTC
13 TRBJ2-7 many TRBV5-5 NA CASSLRTGREQYF TGTGCCAGCAGCCTCAGAACAGGGCGCGAGCAGTACTTC
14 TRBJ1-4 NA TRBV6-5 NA CASSEAGPLEKLFF TGTGCCAGCTCCGAGGCGGGCCCGTTAGAAAAACTGTTTTTT
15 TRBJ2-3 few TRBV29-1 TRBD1 CSVEGEQGVLDTQYF TGCAGCGTTGAAGGCGAACAGGGGGTGTTAGATACGCAGTATTTT
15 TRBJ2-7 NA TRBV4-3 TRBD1 CASSVRDRGNSEQYF TGCGCCAGCAGCGTCCGGGACAGGGGGAATAGCGAGCAGTACTTC
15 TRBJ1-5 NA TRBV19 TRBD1 CASNSRTGVSQPQHF TGTGCCAGTAATTCAAGGACAGGGGTAAGTCAGCCCCAGCATTTT
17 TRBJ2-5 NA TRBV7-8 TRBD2 CASSRWGLAGGQETQYF TGTGCCAGCAGTCGGTGGGGACTAGCGGGAGGGCAAGAGACCCAGTACTTC
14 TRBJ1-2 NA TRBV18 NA CASSPPEQSYGYTF TGTGCCAGCTCGCCCCCGGAGCAGTCTTATGGCTACACCTTC
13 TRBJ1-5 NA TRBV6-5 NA CATAGLGNQPQHF TGTGCCACTGCTGGGCTTGGCAATCAGCCCCAGCATTTT
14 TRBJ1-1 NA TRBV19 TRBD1 CASSTWTGNTEAFF TGTGCCAGTAGTACCTGGACAGGAAACACTGAAGCTTTCTTT
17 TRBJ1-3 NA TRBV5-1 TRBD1 CASSAGQGSHSGNTIYF TGCGCCAGCAGCGCCGGACAGGGTTCCCACTCTGGAAACACCATATATTTT
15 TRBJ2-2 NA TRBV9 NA CASSGAGAVTGELFF TGTGCCAGCAGCGGGGCGGGGGCCGTGACCGGGGAGCTGTTTTTT
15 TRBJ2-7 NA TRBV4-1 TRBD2 CASSRIAGGTYEQYF TGCGCCAGCAGCCGAATAGCGGGAGGGACCTACGAGCAGTACTTC
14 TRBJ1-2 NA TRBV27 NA CASSPVSGGYGYTF TGTGCCAGCAGTCCCGTATCGGGGGGCTATGGCTACACCTTC
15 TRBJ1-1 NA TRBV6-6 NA CASSYMAAGDTEAFF TGTGCCAGCAGTTACATGGCCGCCGGGGACACTGAAGCTTTCTTT
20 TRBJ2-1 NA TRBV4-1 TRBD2 CASSQDLASGITSSYNEQFF TGCGCCAGCAGCCAAGATTTGGCTAGCGGGATAACGAGCTCCTACAATGAGCAGTTCTTC
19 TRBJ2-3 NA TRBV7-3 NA CASSLTLGGAGDRTDTQYF TGTGCCAGCAGCTTAACCCTGGGGGGGGCGGGAGACCGCACAGATACGCAGTATTTT
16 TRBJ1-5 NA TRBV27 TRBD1 CASSFKGQGLYQPQHF TGTGCCAGCAGCTTCAAGGGACAGGGTCTGTATCAGCCCCAGCATTTT
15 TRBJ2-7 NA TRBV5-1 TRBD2 CASRAGEGFSYEQYF TGCGCCAGCAGGGCCGGGGAGGGGTTCTCCTACGAGCAGTACTTC
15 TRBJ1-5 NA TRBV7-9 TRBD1 CASSLSTGDYQPQHF TGTGCCAGCAGCTTATCGACAGGGGATTATCAGCCCCAGCATTTT
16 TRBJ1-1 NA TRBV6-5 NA CASSYGGAGVNTEAFF TGTGCCAGCAGTTACGGCGGGGCCGGGGTGAACACTGAAGCTTTCTTT
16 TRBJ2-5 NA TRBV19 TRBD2 CASSTPGGRGGETQYF TGTGCCAGTAGTACCCCCGGCGGGAGGGGGGGAGAGACCCAGTACTTC
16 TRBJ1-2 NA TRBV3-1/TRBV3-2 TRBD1 CASSPDLGTGTGGYTF TGTGCCAGCAGCCCTGATTTGGGGACAGGGACTGGTGGCTACACCTTC
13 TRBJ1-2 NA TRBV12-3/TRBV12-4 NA CASRPTGSYGYTF TGTGCCAGCAGACCGACAGGCTCCTATGGCTACACCTTC
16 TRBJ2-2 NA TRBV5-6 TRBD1 CASSPDRGQNTGELFF TGTGCCAGCAGCCCGGACAGGGGCCAGAACACCGGGGAGCTGTTTTTT
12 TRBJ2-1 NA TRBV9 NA CASSYDSDEQFF TGTGCCAGCAGCTACGACTCGGATGAGCAGTTCTTC
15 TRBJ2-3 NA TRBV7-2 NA CASTLGVASTDTQYF TGTGCCAGCACTTTGGGAGTAGCCAGCACAGATACGCAGTATTTT
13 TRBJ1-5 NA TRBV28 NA CASSPPRYQPQHF TGTGCCAGCAGTCCCCCCCGTTATCAGCCCCAGCATTTT
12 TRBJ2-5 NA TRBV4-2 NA CASSQSGETQYF TGTGCCAGCAGCCAATCAGGAGAGACCCAGTACTTC
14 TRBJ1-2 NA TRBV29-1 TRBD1 CSAVGQGANYGYTF TGCAGCGCCGTGGGACAGGGGGCTAACTATGGCTACACCTTC
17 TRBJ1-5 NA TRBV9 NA CASSVDPPRGNFEPQHF TGTGCCAGCAGCGTGGACCCCCCGCGGGGAAATTTTGAGCCCCAGCATTTT
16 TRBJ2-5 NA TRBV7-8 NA CASSLALGSGQETQYF TGTGCCAGCAGCTTAGCTTTAGGCTCAGGGCAAGAGACCCAGTACTTC
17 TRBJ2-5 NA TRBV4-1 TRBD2 CASSQDPSGGGVKTQYF TGCGCCAGCAGCCAAGACCCCAGCGGGGGCGGCGTGAAGACCCAGTACTTC
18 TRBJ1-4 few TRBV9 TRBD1 CASSAGRGAGMRNEKLFF TGTGCCAGCAGCGCAGGCAGGGGGGCAGGGATGAGGAATGAAAAACTGTTTTTT
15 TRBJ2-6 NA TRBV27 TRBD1 CASRNRGSGANVLTF TGTGCCAGCAGAAACAGGGGCTCTGGGGCCAACGTCCTGACTTTC
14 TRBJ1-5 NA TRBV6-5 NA CAVKVAGAPQPQHF TGTGCCGTAAAAGTAGCGGGGGCTCCTCAGCCCCAGCATTTT